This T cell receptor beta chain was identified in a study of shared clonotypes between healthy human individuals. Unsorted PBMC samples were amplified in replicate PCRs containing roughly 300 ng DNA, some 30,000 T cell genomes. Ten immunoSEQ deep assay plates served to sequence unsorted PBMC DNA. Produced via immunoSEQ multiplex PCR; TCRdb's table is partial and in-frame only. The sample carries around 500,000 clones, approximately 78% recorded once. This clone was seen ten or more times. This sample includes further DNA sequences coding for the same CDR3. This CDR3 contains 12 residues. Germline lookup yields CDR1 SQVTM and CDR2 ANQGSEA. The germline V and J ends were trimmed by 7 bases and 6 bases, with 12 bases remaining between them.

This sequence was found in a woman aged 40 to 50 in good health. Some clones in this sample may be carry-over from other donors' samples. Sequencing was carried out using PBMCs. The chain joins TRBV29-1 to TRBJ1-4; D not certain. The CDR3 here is CSAGESDEKLFF. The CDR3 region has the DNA TGCAGCGCTGGAGAATCGGATGAAAAACTGTTTTTT. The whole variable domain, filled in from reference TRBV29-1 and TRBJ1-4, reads SAVISQKPSRDICQRGTSLTIQCQVDSQVTMMFWYRQQPGQSLTLIATANQGSEATYESGFVIDKFPISRPNLTFSTLTVSNMSPEDSSIYLCSAGESDEKLFFGSGTQLSVL.